This T cell receptor beta chain originates from a study of tumor and adjacent non-tumor tissue in lung cancer. For the study at large: Patients comprised about a dozen adenocarcinoma, a couple of squamous cell carcinoma and 1 small cell lung cancer. Study-level findings and limits: Higher tumor TCR diversity was associated with shorter survival. Normal lung showed higher cumulative top 100 clone frequency than tumor.

Regarding this clonotype: Its target is not known. Relative to the germline gene, one junction end is altered; a read error may explain this.

Germline-derived CDR1 and CDR2 are SGHNT and YYREEE (reference sequence). There are 15 residues in the CDR3. RNA was extracted from bulk tissue without any cell sorting. Distant lung tissue was collected more than 3 cm away from the tumor edge. TCRbeta libraries were built with three rounds of nested PCR, modified from ARM-PCR. TCRdb analysed the multiplex PCR reads with MiXCR anew, one entry per CDR3 protein. The table includes tens of thousands of distinct CDR3 sequences, approximately 82% detected once. J is TRBJ1-6 and V is TRBV5-4, with TRBD1 matching over 7 bases. The material sequenced was distant non-tumor lung tissue. This TCR was recovered from an older man with non-small cell lung cancer. CDR3 in DNA: TGCGCCAGCAGCCAAACAGGGGATCATAATTCACCCCTCCACTTT. It translates to CASSQTGDHNSPLHF.